This TCR beta chain was documented in a study of blood T cell repertoires in COVID-19. As for the study in general: Sites in the United States, Italy and Spain provided acute and convalescent COVID-19 samples.

Profiling relied on immunoSEQ multiplex PCR, and the TCRdb table lists in-frame clones only, not all of them. This sample has 280,000 or so clones, with around 89% found just once. Cohorts were based on clinical histories the participants reported. The TCR was taken from a woman younger than 30 with acute COVID-19. The sample comprised PBMCs or T cells enriched from blood (not recorded which).

CDR3 sequence: CASSLGGRVQYF. In nucleotides, the CDR3 is TGCGCCAGCAGTTTAGGGGGTAGGGTTCAGTACTTC. V and J are TRBV10-2 and TRBJ2-4; tentatively, D is TRBD1 (6 bases). CDR3 length: 12 residues. With 5 bases removed from V and 11 bases from J, the gap between germline ends came to 13 bases. Germline assignment: CDR1 WSHSY and CDR2 SAAADI.